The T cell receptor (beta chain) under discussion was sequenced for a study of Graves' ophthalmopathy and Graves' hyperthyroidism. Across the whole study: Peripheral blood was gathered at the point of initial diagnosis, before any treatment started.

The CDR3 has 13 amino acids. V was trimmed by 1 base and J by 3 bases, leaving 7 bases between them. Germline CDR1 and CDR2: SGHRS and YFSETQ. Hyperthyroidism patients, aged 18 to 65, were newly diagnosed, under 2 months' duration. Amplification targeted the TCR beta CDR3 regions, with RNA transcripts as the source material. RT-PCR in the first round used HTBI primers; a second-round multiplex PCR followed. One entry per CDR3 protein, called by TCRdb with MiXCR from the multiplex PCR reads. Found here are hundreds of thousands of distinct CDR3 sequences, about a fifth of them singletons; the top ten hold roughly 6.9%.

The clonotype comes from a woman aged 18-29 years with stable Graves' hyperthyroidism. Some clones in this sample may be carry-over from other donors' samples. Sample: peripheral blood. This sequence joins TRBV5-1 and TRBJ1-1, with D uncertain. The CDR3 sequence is CASSLLSDTEAFF. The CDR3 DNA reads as TGCGCCAGCAGCTTGTTAAGTGACACTGAAGCTTTCTTT.